The clone carrying this T cell receptor beta chain was detected ten times or more. Its cognate antigen is unknown. Time point noted: sample taken at primary tumor resection. The cohort: under 80 early-stage, untreated non-small cell lung cancer patients. From tumor, nontumor lung or frozen PBMC, whole RNA was taken unsorted for sequencing. The presence of a unique molecular identifier marked each TCR cDNA molecule. TCRdb fed the 5' RACE reads into MiXCR, producing one record per CDR3 protein. The sample has about 16,000 distinct CDR3 sequences, around 7.3% seen once; the top ten hold approximately 8.7%. This sample was included in a study of spatial heterogeneity in lung cancer. Study-level background: There was a strong correlation between the counts of TCR transcripts measured in tumor regions and a T cell transcriptional module score that was calculated from matched bulk RNA-seq.

Study-wide points: Tumor mutation count correlated with how many alpha and beta TCRs expanded intratumorally.

V gave up 5 bases and J gave up 5 bases, with 16 bases separating them. The germline V gene encodes CDR1 MNHEY and CDR2 SVGAGI. The CDR3 is made up of 14 amino acids. Specimen: lung tumor tissue, collected at surgery. The TCR was taken from a male donor with early-stage non-small cell lung cancer. The chain links TRBV6-5 to TRBJ2-7; TRBD2 is a possible D gene (5 bases). For the CDR3, the DNA is TGTGCCAGCAGTCTGCGGGCGCGGTTCCACGAGCAGTACTTC. Its protein product is CASSLRARFHEQYF.